These 5 T cell receptor beta chains share one sample of origin, sequenced in a study of T cell changes during pregnancy in multiple sclerosis (dated by TCRdb to 2018 to 2020). The method was the immunoSEQ multiplex PCR assay. The table was pulled from immuneACCESS by TCRdb, which kept in-frame rearrangements only. Such tables lose some clones; where checked, under half of the loss comes from unresolved V genes, and the rest has no known cause. The sample table contains about 93,000 clones; only one count was recorded for roughly 92% of them. About 2% of the sample lies in the top ten. The specimen was peripheral blood, collected after pregnancy. These receptors were collected from a female donor with multiple sclerosis, enrolled in a pregnancy study.

The chain has TRBV30 and TRBJ2-6; 8 bases are a match to TRBD1. With 2 bases clipped from V and 0 bases from J, the junction kept 6 bases outside the gene matches. This CDR3 comprises 17 residues. The germline CDR1 and CDR2 sequences are GTSNPN and SVGIG (reference sequence). The CDR3 sequence: CAWSWDRSSSGANVLTF. The CDR3 DNA is TGTGCCTGGAGTTGGGACAGGTCAAGCTCTGGGGCCAACGTCCTGACTTTC.

The J gene is TRBJ2-1, the V gene TRBV28; D uncertain. Trimming cost V 6 bases and J 7 bases, with 13 bases left between them. The CDR3 is 13 amino acids. CDR1 MDHEN and CDR2 SYDVKM come from the germline V gene. As DNA, the CDR3 is TGTGCCAGCAGCCTTGGTGCGGAGAATGAGCAGTTCTTC. Its protein product is CASSLGAENEQFF.

This chain connects TRBV7-9 to TRBJ2-7; 7 bases agree with TRBD1. The junction had 8 bases not matched to a gene; V was cut back by 6 bases and J by 0 bases. This CDR3 region has 15 residues. Germline V gene lookup returns CDR1 SEHNR and CDR2 FQNEAQ (reference sequence). CDR3 coding DNA: TGTGCCAGCAGTTACGGGACAGACGTCTCCTACGAGCAGTACTTC. Translating it yields CASSYGTDVSYEQYF. The full variable domain, completed using reference TRBV7-9 and TRBJ2-7, is DTGVSQNPRHKITKRGQNVTFRCDPISEHNRLYWYRQTLGQGPEFLTYFQNEAQLEKSRLLSDRFSAERPKGSFSTLEIQRTEQGDSAMYLCASSYGTDVSYEQYFGPGTRLTVT.

The gene calls are TRBV29-1 and TRBJ2-7, with D perhaps matching TRBD2 (6 bases). The CDR3 runs to 14 residues. Germline V lookup: CDR1 SQVTM, CDR2 ANQGSEA. V was cut by 4 bases and J by 1 base, with 14 bases left in between. The CDR3 protein is CSVVVPGRSYEQYF. In DNA form, the CDR3 reads TGCAGCGTTGTCGTCCCAGGGAGGTCCTACGAGCAGTACTTC.

J is TRBJ2-5 and V is TRBV7-2, with D uncertain. In germline, CDR1 is SGHTA, CDR2 FQGNSA. V shed 5 bases and J shed 4 bases, with 14 bases lying between them. This CDR3 spans 14 amino acids. The CDR3 reads CASSPQGVPETQYF. CDR3 coding DNA: TGTGCCAGCAGCCCTCAAGGAGTCCCAGAGACCCAGTACTTC. The full variable domain, with the rest looked up from reference TRBV7-2 and TRBJ2-5, is GAGVSQSPSNKVTEKGKDVELRCDPISGHTALYWYRQSLGQGLEFLIYFQGNSAPDKSGLPSDRFSAERTGGSVSTLTIQRTQQEDSAVYLCASSPQGVPETQYFGPGTRLLVL.